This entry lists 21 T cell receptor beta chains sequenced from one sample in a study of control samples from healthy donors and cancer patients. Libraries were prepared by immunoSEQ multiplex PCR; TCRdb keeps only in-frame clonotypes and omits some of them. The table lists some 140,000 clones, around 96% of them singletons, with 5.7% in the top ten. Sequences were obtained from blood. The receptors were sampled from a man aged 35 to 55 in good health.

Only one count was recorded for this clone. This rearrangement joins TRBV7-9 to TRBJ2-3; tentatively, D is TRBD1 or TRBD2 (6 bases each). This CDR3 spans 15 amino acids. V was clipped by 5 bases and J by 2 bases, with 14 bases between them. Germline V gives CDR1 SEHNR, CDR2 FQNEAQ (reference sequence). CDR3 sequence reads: CASSDEGGPTDTQYF. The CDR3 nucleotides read TGTGCCAGCAGCGACGAGGGGGGCCCCACAGATACGCAGTATTTT.

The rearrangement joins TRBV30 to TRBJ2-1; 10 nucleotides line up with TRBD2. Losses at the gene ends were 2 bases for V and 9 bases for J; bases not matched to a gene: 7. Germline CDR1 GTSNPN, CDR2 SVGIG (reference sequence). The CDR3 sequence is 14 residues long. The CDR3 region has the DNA TGTGCCTGGAGTAGGCTAGCGGGGGCGGGTGAGCAGTTCTTC. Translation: CAWSRLAGAGEQFF.

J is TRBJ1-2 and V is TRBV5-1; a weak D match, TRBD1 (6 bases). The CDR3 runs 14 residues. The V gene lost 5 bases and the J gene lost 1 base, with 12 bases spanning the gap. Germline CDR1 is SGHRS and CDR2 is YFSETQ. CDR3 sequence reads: CASSPGEINYGYTF. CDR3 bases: TGCGCCAGCAGTCCAGGGGAAATTAACTATGGCTACACCTTC. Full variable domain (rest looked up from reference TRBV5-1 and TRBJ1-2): KAGVTQTPRYLIKTRGQQVTLSCSPISGHRSVSWYQQTPGQGLQFLFEYFSETQRNKGNFPGRFSGRQFSNSRSEMNVSTLELGDSALYLCASSPGEINYGYTFGSGTRLTVV.

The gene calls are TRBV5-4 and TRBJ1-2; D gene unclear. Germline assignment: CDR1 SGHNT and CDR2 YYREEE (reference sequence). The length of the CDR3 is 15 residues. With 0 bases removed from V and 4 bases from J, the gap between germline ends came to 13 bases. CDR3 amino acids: CASSLVPDFTYGYTF. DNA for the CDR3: TGTGCCAGCAGCTTGGTCCCCGATTTTACCTATGGCTACACCTTC. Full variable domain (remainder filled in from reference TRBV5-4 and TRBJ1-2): ETGVTQSPTHLIKTRGQQVTLRCSSQSGHNTVSWYQQALGQGPQFIFQYYREEENGRGNFPPRFSGLQFPNYSSELNVNALELDDSALYLCASSLVPDFTYGYTFGSGTRLTVV.

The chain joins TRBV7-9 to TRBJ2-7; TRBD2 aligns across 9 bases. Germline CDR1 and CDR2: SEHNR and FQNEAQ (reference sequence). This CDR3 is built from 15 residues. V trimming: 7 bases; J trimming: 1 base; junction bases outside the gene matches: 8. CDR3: CASTPAGGTSYEQYF. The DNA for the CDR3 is TGTGCCAGCACCCCAGCGGGGGGTACTTCCTACGAGCAGTACTTC.

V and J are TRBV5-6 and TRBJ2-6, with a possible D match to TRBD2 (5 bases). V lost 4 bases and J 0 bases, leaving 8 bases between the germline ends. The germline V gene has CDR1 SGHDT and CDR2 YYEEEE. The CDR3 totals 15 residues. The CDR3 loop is CASSPRGSGANVLTF. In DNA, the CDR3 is TGTGCCAGCAGCCCTCGGGGCTCTGGGGCCAACGTCCTGACTTTC.

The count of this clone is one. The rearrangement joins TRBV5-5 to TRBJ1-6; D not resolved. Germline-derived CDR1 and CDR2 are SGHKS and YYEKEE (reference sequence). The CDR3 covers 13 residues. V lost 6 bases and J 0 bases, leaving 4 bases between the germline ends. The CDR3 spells CASTNSYNSPLHF. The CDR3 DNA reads TGTGCCAGCACTAACTCCTATAATTCACCCCTCCACTTT.

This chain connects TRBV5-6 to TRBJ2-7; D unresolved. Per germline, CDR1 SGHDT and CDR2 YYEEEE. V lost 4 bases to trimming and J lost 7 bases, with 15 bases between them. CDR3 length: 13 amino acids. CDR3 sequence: CASSVDPLEEQYF. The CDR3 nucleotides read TGTGCCAGCAGCGTGGACCCTCTGGAGGAGCAGTACTTC.

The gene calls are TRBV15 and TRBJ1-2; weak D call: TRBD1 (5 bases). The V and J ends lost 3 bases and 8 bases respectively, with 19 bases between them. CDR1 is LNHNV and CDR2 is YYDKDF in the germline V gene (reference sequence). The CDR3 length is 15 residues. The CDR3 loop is CATSRGTGRSRGYTF. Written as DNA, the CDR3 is TGTGCCACCAGCAGGGGGACGGGGCGGTCCCGGGGCTACACCTTC.

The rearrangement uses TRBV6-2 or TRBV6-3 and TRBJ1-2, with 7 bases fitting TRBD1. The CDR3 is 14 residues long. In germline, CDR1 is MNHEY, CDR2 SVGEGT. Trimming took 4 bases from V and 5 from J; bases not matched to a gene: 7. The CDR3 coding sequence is TGTGCCAGCAGTTTCACGGGACAGATGTATGGCTACACCTTC. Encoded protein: CASSFTGQMYGYTF.

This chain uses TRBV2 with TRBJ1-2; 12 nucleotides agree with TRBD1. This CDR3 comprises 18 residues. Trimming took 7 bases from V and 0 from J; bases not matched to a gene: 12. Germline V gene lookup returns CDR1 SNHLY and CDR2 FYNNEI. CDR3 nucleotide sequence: TGTGCCAGCACATTGGGGGACAGGGGGCCCATGCCTAACTATGGCTACACCTTC. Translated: CASTLGDRGPMPNYGYTF.

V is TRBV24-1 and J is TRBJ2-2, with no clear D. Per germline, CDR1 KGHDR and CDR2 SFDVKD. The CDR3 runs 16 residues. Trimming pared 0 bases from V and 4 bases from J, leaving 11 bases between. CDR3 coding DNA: TGTGCCACCAGTGATTTGTCAAGATGGAGCACCGGGGAGCTGTTTTTT. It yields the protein CATSDLSRWSTGELFF.

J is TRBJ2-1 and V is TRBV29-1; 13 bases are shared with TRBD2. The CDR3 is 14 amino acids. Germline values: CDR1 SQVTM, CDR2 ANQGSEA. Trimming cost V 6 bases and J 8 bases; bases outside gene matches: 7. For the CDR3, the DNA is TGCAGCGTCTCGACTAGCGGGGGGCCTGATGAGCAGTTCTTC. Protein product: CSVSTSGGPDEQFF.

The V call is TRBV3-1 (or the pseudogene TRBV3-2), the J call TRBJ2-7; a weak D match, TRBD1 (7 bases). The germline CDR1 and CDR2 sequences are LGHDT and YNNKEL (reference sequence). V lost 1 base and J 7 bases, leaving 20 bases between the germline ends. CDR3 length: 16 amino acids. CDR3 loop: CASSQARQGGKVEQYF. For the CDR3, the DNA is TGTGCCAGCAGCCAAGCCCGACAGGGCGGGAAGGTGGAGCAGTACTTC.

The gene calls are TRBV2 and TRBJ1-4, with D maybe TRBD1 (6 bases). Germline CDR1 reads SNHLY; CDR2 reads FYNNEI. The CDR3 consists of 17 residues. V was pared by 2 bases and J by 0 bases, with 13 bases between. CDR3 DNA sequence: TGTGCCAGCAGTGAAAGGGGGGGGCCATCAACTAATGAAAAACTGTTTTTT. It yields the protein CASSERGGPSTNEKLFF.

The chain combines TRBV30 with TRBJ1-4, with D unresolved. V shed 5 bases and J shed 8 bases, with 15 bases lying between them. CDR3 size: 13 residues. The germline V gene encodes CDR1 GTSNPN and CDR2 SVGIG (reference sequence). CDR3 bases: TGTGCCTGGGGGCCGGGGTTGGGGGAAAAACTGTTTTTT. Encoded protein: CAWGPGLGEKLFF.

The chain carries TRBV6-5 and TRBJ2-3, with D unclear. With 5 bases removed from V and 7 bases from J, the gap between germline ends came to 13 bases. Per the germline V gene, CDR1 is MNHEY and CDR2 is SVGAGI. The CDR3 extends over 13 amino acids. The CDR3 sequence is CASSHGERYTQYF. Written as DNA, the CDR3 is TGTGCCAGCAGTCATGGAGAGAGGTATACGCAGTATTTT.

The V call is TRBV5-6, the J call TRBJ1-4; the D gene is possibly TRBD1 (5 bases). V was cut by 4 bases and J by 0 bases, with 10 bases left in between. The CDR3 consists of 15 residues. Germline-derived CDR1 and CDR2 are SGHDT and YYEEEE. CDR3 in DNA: TGTGCCAGCAGCGCTTGGGGGACAACTAATGAAAAACTGTTTTTT. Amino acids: CASSAWGTTNEKLFF.

CDR3 DNA: TGTGCCAGTAGTCCAATGGCTCGGGACACTGAAGCTTTCTTT. Protein: CASSPMARDTEAFF. The gene calls are TRBV19 and TRBJ1-1; D uncertain. The CDR3 is 14 residues long. Germline CDR1 LNHDA, CDR2 SQIVND (reference sequence). V dropped 5 bases and J dropped 3 bases, with 13 bases sitting between them.

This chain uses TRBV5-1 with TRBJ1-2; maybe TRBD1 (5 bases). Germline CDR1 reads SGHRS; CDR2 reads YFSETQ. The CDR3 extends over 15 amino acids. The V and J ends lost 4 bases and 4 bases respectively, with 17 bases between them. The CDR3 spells CASSPRWQGFYGYTF. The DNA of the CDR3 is TGCGCCAGCAGCCCTCGATGGCAGGGTTTCTATGGCTACACCTTC.

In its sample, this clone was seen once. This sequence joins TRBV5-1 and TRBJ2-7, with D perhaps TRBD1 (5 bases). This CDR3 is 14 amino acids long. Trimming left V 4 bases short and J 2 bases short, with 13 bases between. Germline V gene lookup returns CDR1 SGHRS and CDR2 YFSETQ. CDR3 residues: CASSPQPTAYEQYF. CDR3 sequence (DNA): TGCGCCAGCAGCCCCCAGCCGACAGCCTACGAGCAGTACTTC.